The source of this TCR beta chain is a study of OX40 agonist ivuxolimab in advanced cancers. Looking at the study overall: Patients treated during dose escalation were battling hepatocellular carcinoma, melanoma, renal cell or head and neck cancer.

The CDR3 is made up of 15 amino acids. Germline CDR1 is LGHNA and CDR2 is YNFKEQ. The V end was cut by 1 base, the J end by 9 bases, with 16 bases between. Profiled with immunoSEQ multiplex PCR; TCRdb holds only in-frame clones, not every one. The repertoire holds just under 65,000 clones, with around 90% as singletons. The chain uses TRBV4-2 and TRBJ2-1; perhaps TRBD2 as D (6 bases). The sample was CD4+ or CD8+ T cells sorted from blood, taken in a trial of the OX40 agonist ivuxolimab. This TCR derives from an adult with an advanced solid tumor such as melanoma, head and neck, liver or kidney cancer. The CDR3 DNA is TGTGCCAGCAGCCAAGGTCCGACGGGGGAGGCTGAGCAGTTCTTC. This gives the protein CASSQGPTGEAEQFF.